This is a list of T cell receptor beta chains from one sample in a study of blood T cell repertoires in COVID-19. Sequencing used immunoSEQ multiplex PCR; TCRdb keeps in-frame clones, though not all of them. This table has about 53,000 clones, roughly 86% appearing once. The sample was peripheral blood. These receptors all come from a man in his 70s with active COVID-19. The CDR3 runs from the conserved cysteine through the conserved F or W. A D gene is named only where the DNA matches it firmly. Only some rows state a clone size, as once, few, many or a class for expanded clones.

d_gene,v_gene,j_gene,abundance,len,CDR3aa,CDR3nt
-,TRBV15,TRBJ1-4,-,15,CATSRASTGYEKLFF,TGTGCCACCAGCAGAGCCAGCACCGGGTATGAAAAACTGTTTTTT
TRBD2,TRBV15,TRBJ2-7,-,16,CATSRDTGLSSYEQYF,TGTGCCACCAGCAGAGATACGGGACTAAGCTCCTACGAGCAGTACTTC
-,TRBV11-2,TRBJ2-7,-,15,CASSLSTGSSYEQYF,TGTGCCAGCAGCTTATCCACAGGGAGCTCCTACGAGCAGTACTTC
-,TRBV21-1,TRBJ1-5,-,16,CASSKGLPGRRGPQHF,TGTGCCAGCAGCAAAGGTCTTCCAGGGCGAAGAGGGCCCCAGCATTTT
-,TRBV12-5,TRBJ2-7,-,16,CASGLGGGSLVDEQYF,TGTGCTAGTGGTTTGGGGGGGGGCTCCTTGGTGGACGAGCAGTACTTC
TRBD2,TRBV7-9,TRBJ2-1,-,17,CASSSFTSGSSYNEQFF,TGTGCCAGCAGCTCATTTACTAGCGGATCCTCCTACAATGAGCAGTTCTTC
TRBD2,TRBV6-1,TRBJ2-6,once,17,CASSGTSGIAGANVLTF,TGTGCCAGCAGTGGGACTAGCGGGATTGCTGGGGCCAACGTCCTGACTTTC
TRBD2,TRBV9,TRBJ2-7,-,16,CASSGSSSGASYEQYF,TGTGCCAGCAGCGGAAGCTCAAGCGGGGCCTCCTACGAGCAGTACTTC
-,TRBV21-1,TRBJ2-7,-,16,CASRGTSGGPSYEQYF,TGTGCCAGCAGGGGGACTAGCGGGGGGCCTTCCTACGAGCAGTACTTC
TRBD1,TRBV7-8,TRBJ1-2,-,14,CASSIPGGQDGYTF,TGTGCCAGCAGTATCCCAGGGGGGCAGGATGGCTACACCTTC
TRBD1,TRBV5-4,TRBJ2-7,-,13,CASSLSTQGEQYF,TGTGCCAGCAGCTTGTCCACACAGGGGGAGCAGTACTTC
TRBD1,TRBV25-1,TRBJ1-4,-,16,CASSARGWTTNEKLFF,TGTGCCAGCAGTGCCAGGGGGTGGACAACTAATGAAAAACTGTTTTTT
TRBD1,TRBV7-3,TRBJ1-1,-,16,CASSLMPGGLGTEAFF,TGTGCCAGCAGCTTAATGCCAGGGGGCCTGGGCACTGAAGCTTTCTTT
-,TRBV20-1,TRBJ2-2,-,12,CSASDYSGELFF,TGCAGTGCTAGTGATTACTCCGGGGAGCTGTTTTTT
-,TRBV6-5,TRBJ2-2,-,15,CASRPGWRNTGELFF,TGTGCCAGCAGACCGGGGTGGCGAAACACCGGGGAGCTGTTTTTT
TRBD1,TRBV6-5,TRBJ1-1,-,14,CASSSQGGSSEAFF,TGTGCCAGCAGCAGTCAGGGGGGATCGTCTGAAGCTTTCTTT
TRBD1,TRBV9,TRBJ2-7,-,15,CASSPSGTGNYEQYF,TGTGCCAGCAGCCCATCCGGGACAGGTAACTACGAGCAGTACTTC
TRBD1,TRBV19,TRBJ1-1,-,14,CASSIRGQGAEAFF,TGTGCCAGTAGTATACGGGGACAGGGGGCTGAAGCTTTCTTT
TRBD2,TRBV19,TRBJ2-3,-,15,CASSIGGIGPDTQYF,TGTGCCAGTAGTATCGGGGGGATTGGGCCAGATACGCAGTATTTT
-,TRBV18,TRBJ1-4,-,14,CASSEETGGEKLFF,TGTGCCAGCTCAGAGGAGACAGGAGGAGAAAAACTGTTTTTT
TRBD1,TRBV7-9,TRBJ2-3,-,16,CASSLGQGTPSDTQYF,TGTGCCAGCAGCTTGGGACAGGGGACCCCCTCAGATACGCAGTATTTT
TRBD2,TRBV9,TRBJ2-3,once,15,CASSVQRGNTDTQYF,TGTGCCAGCAGCGTCCAGCGGGGGAACACAGATACGCAGTATTTT
TRBD2,TRBV5-1,TRBJ2-1,-,15,CASSARLAANNEQFF,TGCGCCAGCAGCGCGAGACTAGCGGCCAACAATGAGCAGTTCTTC
-,TRBV7-8,TRBJ1-3,-,14,CASSLSFSGNTIYF,TGTGCCAGCAGCTTATCCTTCTCTGGAAACACCATATATTTT
-,TRBV5-4,TRBJ1-6,-,16,CASSFQGLTYNSPLHF,TGTGCCAGCAGCTTCCAGGGGTTAACCTATAATTCACCCCTCCACTTT
-,TRBV2,TRBJ1-3,-,15,CASSQAGSSGNTIYF,TGTGCCAGCAGCCAAGCAGGGTCCTCTGGAAACACCATATATTTT
TRBD2,TRBV9,TRBJ2-1,once,13,CASSPTQTGLAIF,TGTGCCAGCAGCCCCACACAGACGGGACTAGCAATCTTC
TRBD2,TRBV27,TRBJ2-3,-,15,CASSLTSGGTDTQYF,TGTGCCAGCAGTCTCACTAGCGGGGGGACAGATACGCAGTATTTT
TRBD2,TRBV7-9,TRBJ2-7,-,16,CASSAPGGVNSYEQYF,TGTGCCAGCAGCGCCCCCGGGGGGGTGAACTCCTACGAGCAGTACTTC
-,TRBV6-5,TRBJ1-5,-,15,CASRRTVYSNQPQHF,TGTGCCAGCAGAAGGACAGTGTATAGCAATCAGCCCCAGCATTTT
-,TRBV5-8,TRBJ1-6,-,14,CASLPGSYNSPLHF,TGTGCCAGCCTCCCCGGCTCCTATAATTCACCCCTCCACTTT
-,TRBV6-5,TRBJ1-1,-,13,CASSYEGRTEAFF,TGTGCCAGCAGTTACGAGGGTCGCACTGAAGCTTTCTTT
-,TRBV7-2,TRBJ2-7,-,13,CASSLGPRGEQYF,TGTGCCAGCAGCTTAGGTCCCCGGGGGGAGCAGTACTTC
-,TRBV25-1,TRBJ1-1,-,13,CASSEYRNTEAFF,TGTGCCAGCAGTGAATATAGGAACACTGAAGCTTTCTTT
-,TRBV18,TRBJ1-1,-,14,CASHGGIMNTEAFF,TGTGCCAGCCACGGGGGGATTATGAACACTGAAGCTTTCTTT
TRBD1,TRBV7-7,TRBJ2-1,-,13,CASSPGQQHEQFF,TGTGCCAGCAGCCCGGGACAGCAACATGAGCAGTTCTTC
TRBD1,TRBV7-2,TRBJ1-2,few,13,CASSVGQGYGYTF,TGTGCCAGCAGCGTTGGACAGGGCTATGGCTACACCTTC
-,TRBV7-3,TRBJ2-2,-,13,CASSPTNTGELFF,TGTGCCAGCAGCCCTACGAACACCGGGGAGCTGTTTTTT
-,TRBV19,TRBJ1-1,-,13,CASSRRRDTEAFF,TGTGCCAGTAGCCGCCGGAGGGACACTGAAGCTTTCTTT
-,TRBV6-5,TRBJ1-1,-,13,CASSLEINTEAFF,TGTGCCAGCAGTCTTGAGATAAACACTGAAGCTTTCTTT
-,TRBV2,TRBJ1-5,-,14,CASSSEGALRAQHF,TGTGCCAGCAGTAGCGAAGGGGCCCTCAGGGCCCAGCATTTT
TRBD2,TRBV6-2/TRBV6-3,TRBJ2-7,-,17,CASSFSSSLAGDYEQYF,TGTGCCAGCAGTTTCTCCTCTTCGCTAGCGGGGGACTACGAGCAGTACTTC
-,TRBV19,TRBJ1-2,once,12,CASSINSYGYTF,TGTGCCAGTAGTATCAACAGCTATGGCTACACCTTC
-,TRBV5-4,TRBJ1-6,-,15,CASSAGFGGNSPLHF,TGTGCCAGCAGCGCGGGATTCGGGGGGAATTCACCCCTCCACTTT
-,TRBV11-3,TRBJ2-3,-,16,CASSLRRTGSTDTQYF,TGTGCCAGCAGCTTACGAAGAACGGGGAGCACAGATACGCAGTATTTT
-,TRBV19,TRBJ1-1,once,13,CASSEVVGTEAFF,TGTGCCAGTAGTGAAGTCGTCGGCACTGAAGCTTTCTTT
TRBD1,TRBV15,TRBJ2-7,-,15,CATSRGGQGAYEQYF,TGTGCCACCAGCAGAGGTGGACAGGGGGCCTACGAGCAGTACTTC
-,TRBV4-3,TRBJ2-3,few,17,CASSQGVVAGNTDTQYF,TGCGCCAGCAGCCAAGGAGTAGTTGCGGGGAACACAGATACGCAGTATTTT
-,TRBV19,TRBJ1-1,-,15,CASTILPSKNTEAFF,TGTGCCAGTACCATCCTCCCCTCTAAGAACACTGAAGCTTTCTTT
-,TRBV9,TRBJ2-1,-,16,CASSTSRRRVYNEQFF,TGTGCCAGCAGCACCTCTCGCCGCCGGGTCTACAATGAGCAGTTCTTC
TRBD2,TRBV5-4,TRBJ2-1,-,15,CASSLGASGYNEQFF,TGTGCCAGCAGCTTGGGGGCTAGCGGGTACAATGAGCAGTTCTTC
-,TRBV19,TRBJ2-1,-,12,CASSIVHNEQFF,TGTGCCAGTAGTATCGTTCACAATGAGCAGTTCTTC
-,TRBV18,TRBJ2-5,-,13,CASSPGTAETQYF,TGTGCCAGCTCACCAGGTACTGCAGAGACCCAGTACTTC
TRBD2,TRBV4-1,TRBJ2-2,-,18,CASSPAALAGGGTGELFF,TGCGCCAGCAGCCCTGCGGCCCTAGCGGGGGGAGGCACCGGGGAGCTGTTTTTT
TRBD2,TRBV5-6,TRBJ2-1,-,15,CASSFSGGAYNEQFF,TGTGCCAGCAGCTTTAGCGGGGGGGCGTACAATGAGCAGTTCTTC
-,TRBV7-2,TRBJ1-6,-,14,CASSLTSYNSPLHF,TGTGCCAGCAGCTTAACATCCTATAATTCACCCCTCCACTTT
-,TRBV4-1,TRBJ2-1,-,13,CASSQGGVNEQFF,TGCGCCAGCAGCCAAGGCGGCGTAAATGAGCAGTTCTTC
TRBD2,TRBV11-3,TRBJ2-3,-,18,CASSLDWVASGNTDTQYF,TGTGCCAGCAGCTTAGATTGGGTGGCTAGCGGAAACACAGATACGCAGTATTTT
-,TRBV7-2,TRBJ2-6,once,17,CASSPPGKGPGANVLTF,TGTGCCAGCAGCCCCCCTGGGAAGGGGCCTGGGGCCAACGTCCTGACTTTC